In its sample, the clone carrying this TCR beta chain was seen many times. The source of the sample is a study of T cells in Graves' hyperthyroidism and ophthalmopathy. On the study more broadly: Specimen type is peripheral blood, collected at initial diagnosis prior to any treatment.

TCR beta CDR3 region amplification was performed from RNA transcripts. Primed by the HTBI set, a first-round RT-PCR was run on the TCR CDR3. MiXCR, run by TCRdb on the multiplex PCR reads, gives a single entry per CDR3 protein. The profile covers a few hundred thousand distinct CDR3 sequences, with roughly 25% appearing a single time and 70% to 75% taken by the ten largest. The CDR3 extends over 15 amino acids. Trimming cost V 5 bases and J 2 bases; bases outside gene matches: 6. This receptor was taken from a man aged 50 or older with Graves' hyperthyroidism. The V and J genes are TRBV12-3 or TRBV12-4 and TRBJ2-3; TRBD2 agrees at 8 bases. Sequencing was performed on blood. The CDR3 loop reads CASSPRLANTDTQYF. CDR3 nucleotide sequence: TGTGCCAGCAGTCCACGACTAGCGAACACAGATACGCAGTATTTT.